These T cell receptor beta chains were read from a single sample in a study of T-cell memory formation after mild COVID-19. A single record per CDR3 protein comes from TCRdb applying MiXCR to the 5' RACE reads. The sample lists over 55,000 distinct CDR3 sequences, more than 9% occurring once. The sequenced sample consisted of PBMCs or a T cell subset sorted from them (not recorded which). The receptors come from a man between 18 and 35 years old who had mild COVID-19 (a few samples of this study predate the infection). Cell type and time point are not known. CDR3s leave out the opening cysteine and the closing phenylalanine or tryptophan.

TRBV5-5	TRBJ1-1	ASSGQGYTEAF
TRBV7-9	TRBJ1-6	ASSSRTGNNSPLH
TRBV4-1	TRBJ2-3	ASSQETPQAGDTQY
TRBV12-3/TRBV12-4	TRBJ1-4	ASSLTGGYEKLF
TRBV5-1	TRBJ1-2	ASSVGGVAGAQDGYT
TRBV6-2/TRBV6-3	TRBJ2-2	ASRTGMNTGELF
TRBV20-1	TRBJ1-5	SADHPGEPQH
TRBV7-2	TRBJ2-7	ASSFGPGTGVDEQY
TRBV5-1	TRBJ2-5	ASSWDRGAETQY
TRBV4-2	TRBJ2-1	ASSPQVGSSFGEQF
TRBV7-9	TRBJ2-6	ASRSGQVGASGANVLT
TRBV6-6	TRBJ1-5	ASRGTYSNQPQH
TRBV12-3/TRBV12-4	TRBJ1-5	ASSWGGQLQVQPQH
TRBV3-1	TRBJ2-6	ASSQGAPSSGANVLT
TRBV12-3/TRBV12-4	TRBJ2-2	ASSPGSSTGELF
TRBV5-1	TRBJ2-3	ASSPGPLEDTQY
TRBV4-3	TRBJ1-5	ASSQDRTYQPQH
TRBV5-4	TRBJ2-2	ASSPDPTSLPGELF
TRBV29-1	TRBJ2-3	SASDTDTQY
TRBV10-3	TRBJ1-6	AISERAPEAPLH
TRBV5-1	TRBJ2-2	ASSFPRQNTGELF
TRBV18	TRBJ2-5	ASSRTSGGQETQY
TRBV7-6	TRBJ2-3	ASSLEGDRGSDTQY
TRBV5-1	TRBJ2-2	ASSLAAWGETGELF
TRBV29-1	TRBJ1-1	SVVWGQGTEAF
TRBV5-1	TRBJ1-4	ASSFSPATNEKLF
TRBV7-2	TRBJ1-5	ASGAGTGNQPQH
TRBV5-1	TRBJ2-3	ASSTISGTGVSDTQY
TRBV5-1	TRBJ1-2	ASSPGQAAGGYT
TRBV9	TRBJ2-1	ASSEDRDEQF
TRBV9	TRBJ2-2	ASSVSKTGKTGELF
TRBV12-3/TRBV12-4	TRBJ1-6	ASSLNSPLH
TRBV27	TRBJ2-2	ASSRQGSTGELF
TRBV18	TRBJ1-1	ASSQTTGWSNTEAF
TRBV5-1	TRBJ2-7	ASSLSPGAYEQY
TRBV29-1	TRBJ2-7	SVETGRFSYEQY
TRBV5-1	TRBJ2-6	ASSLDPSGANVLT
TRBV12-3/TRBV12-4	TRBJ1-1	ASRAGEYTEAF
TRBV6-2/TRBV6-3	TRBJ2-5	ASSYDPSGDQETQY
TRBV24-1	TRBJ2-1	ATSDTIAGAYNEQF
TRBV7-2	TRBJ2-5	ASSLEAGGQY
TRBV19	TRBJ2-3	ASAASGAGPTDTQY